Below, 24 T cell receptor beta chains from the same sample are listed, as sequenced in a study of radiation and T cells in renal cell carcinoma. Treatment denoted: treatment-naive control, cytoreductive nephrectomy. Assay used: immunoSEQ multiplex PCR; TCRdb lists only in-frame clones, some missing. The sample has almost 8,500 clones, about 61% seen once. This specimen consisted of tumor tissue, obtained from a patient whose treatment was nephrectomy without radiotherapy. All receptors come from a man in his 60s with renal cell carcinoma.

This chain links TRBV2 with TRBJ2-3, with 7 bases lining up with TRBD2. V gave up 7 bases and J gave up 0 bases; unmatched junction bases: 7. The germline CDR1 and CDR2 sequences are SNHLY and FYNNEI. The CDR3 has 15 residues. Written as DNA, the CDR3 is TGTGCCAGCACTCCTAGCGGTGCTAGCACAGATACGCAGTATTTT. This sequence encodes CASTPSGASTDTQYF. The full variable domain, rest sourced from reference TRBV2 and TRBJ2-3, is EPEVTQTPSHQVTQMGQEVILRCVPISNHLYFYWYRQILGQKVEFLVSFYNNEISEKSEIFDDQFSVERPDGSNFTLKIRSTKLEDSAMYFCASTPSGASTDTQYFGPGTRLTVL.

This chain links TRBV5-1 with TRBJ2-7; no definite D call. The V gene's germline CDR1 is SGHRS and CDR2 YFSETQ. The CDR3 totals 13 residues. The V gene lost 4 bases and the J gene lost 3 bases, with 11 bases spanning the gap. The CDR3 DNA follows: TGCGCCAGCAGCCAGGCAACCGACTACGAGCAGTACTTC. This codes for CASSQATDYEQYF.

This chain connects TRBV27 to TRBJ1-1, with a possible D match to TRBD1 (5 bases). Deletions cut 10 bases from V and 2 bases from J, with 17 bases between. Germline loops: CDR1 MNHEY, CDR2 SMNVEV (reference sequence). There are 14 residues in the CDR3. CDR3: CATGILGVNTEAFF. DNA of the CDR3: TGTGCCACCGGAATCTTGGGGGTTAACACTGAAGCTTTCTTT.

This clone was recorded once. The rearrangement uses TRBV7-2 and TRBJ1-3; D not resolved. This CDR3 is built from 13 residues. Deletions cut 5 bases from V and 9 bases from J, with 14 bases between. CDR1 is SGHTA and CDR2 is FQGNSA in the germline V gene. DNA of the CDR3: TGTGCCAGCAGCCCAAATCGGAAAGGCACCATATATTTT. This encodes CASSPNRKGTIYF.

The chain combines TRBV28 with TRBJ2-3; 7 nucleotides agree with TRBD2. With V trimmed by 10 bases and J by 0 bases, 13 bases remained unmatched. Per the germline V gene, CDR1 is MDHEN and CDR2 is SYDVKM. This CDR3 contains 16 residues. In DNA, the CDR3 is TGTGCCATCGAGGGAAGCGGGACTTATAGCACAGATACGCAGTATTTT. Protein: CAIEGSGTYSTDTQYF.

The chain uses TRBV7-2 and TRBJ1-1; TRBD1 might be the D (6 bases). The CDR3 has 14 residues. Trimming pared 6 bases from V and 2 bases from J, leaving 13 bases between. CDR1 is SGHTA, CDR2 FQGNSA, per germline. The CDR3 DNA is TGTGCCAGCAGATCCGGACAGTTAAACACTGAAGCTTTCTTT. Protein: CASRSGQLNTEAFF.

The J gene is TRBJ2-1, the V gene TRBV5-1, with 10 bases lining up with TRBD2. The CDR3 contains 16 residues. Germline V gene lookup returns CDR1 SGHRS and CDR2 YFSETQ. The J segment lost 8 bases and the V segment lost 1 base, leaving 9 bases of the junction unmatched. CDR3 in DNA: TGCGCCAGCAGCTTGCCTAGCGGGAGCCCCGCCGATGAGCAGTTCTTC. This translates into CASSLPSGSPADEQFF.

This chain joins TRBV7-2 and TRBJ2-7, with 12 bases that match TRBD1. The CDR3 has 17 residues. Unmatched junction bases numbered 7, after V lost 4 bases and J lost 0 bases. Germline V gene lookup returns CDR1 SGHTA and CDR2 FQGNSA. The CDR3 loop reads CASSYRVGQGASYEQYF. As DNA, the CDR3 is TGTGCCAGCAGCTACCGTGTGGGACAGGGGGCCTCCTACGAGCAGTACTTC. The full variable domain, with the rest looked up from reference TRBV7-2 and TRBJ2-7, is GAGVSQSPSNKVTEKGKDVELRCDPISGHTALYWYRQSLGQGLEFLIYFQGNSAPDKSGLPSDRFSAERTGGSVSTLTIQRTQQEDSAVYLCASSYRVGQGASYEQYFGPGTRLTVT.

DNA of the CDR3: TGTGCCAGTAGTGGAGCGGGAGCGGGAGAGACCCAGTACTTC. Its protein product is CASSGAGAGETQYF. V is TRBV19 and J is TRBJ2-5, with 8 bases fitting TRBD2. Looked up from germline, CDR1 is LNHDA and CDR2 is SQIVND (reference sequence). V lost 5 bases and J lost 4; bases outside the gene matches: 6. There are 14 residues in the CDR3.

This chain connects TRBV5-6 to TRBJ2-1; D possibly corresponds to TRBD1 (6 bases). CDR3 length: 12 amino acids. V dropped 2 bases and J dropped 7 bases, with 7 bases sitting between them. Germline V CDR1 and CDR2: SGHDT, YYEEEE. DNA for the CDR3: TGTGCCAGCAGCTTAACAGGGAATGAGCAGTTCTTC. It specifies CASSLTGNEQFF. The full variable domain, in which reference TRBV5-6 and TRBJ2-1 provide the parts outside the CDR3, is DAGVTQSPTHLIKTRGQQVTLRCSPKSGHDTVSWYQQALGQGPQFIFQYYEEEERQRGNFPDRFSGHQFPNYSSELNVNALLLGDSALYLCASSLTGNEQFFGPGTRLTVL.

This chain joins TRBV5-5 and TRBJ1-2; possible D gene TRBD1, 5 bases. V was trimmed by 6 bases and J by 8 bases, leaving 17 bases between them. CDR1 is SGHKS and CDR2 is YYEKEE in the germline V gene (reference sequence). This CDR3 has 13 residues. The CDR3 reads CASTHAGKGGYTF. The CDR3 nucleotides are TGTGCCAGCACCCACGCAGGGAAAGGCGGCTACACCTTC.

This sequence joins TRBV2 and TRBJ2-7; 7 nucleotides align to TRBD1. The CDR3 has 15 amino acids. Germline V gene sequence: CDR1 SNHLY, CDR2 FYNNEI. V lost 6 bases and J lost 0; bases outside the gene matches: 8. CDR3 loop: CASRTTGASSYEQYF. In DNA form, the CDR3 reads TGTGCCAGCAGAACAACAGGGGCTAGCTCCTACGAGCAGTACTTC.

This chain joins TRBV7-9 and TRBJ1-2; D gene uncertain. V lost 6 bases to trimming and J lost 3 bases, with 5 bases between them. The CDR3 length is 11 residues. The germline V gene has CDR1 SEHNR and CDR2 FQNEAQ (reference sequence). The CDR3 here is CASSTDYGYTF. The CDR3 DNA reads as TGTGCCAGCAGTACCGACTATGGCTACACCTTC. The full variable domain, its missing parts supplied by reference TRBV7-9 and TRBJ1-2, is DTGVSQNPRHKITKRGQNVTFRCDPISEHNRLYWYRQTLGQGPEFLTYFQNEAQLEKSRLLSDRFSAERPKGSFSTLEIQRTEQGDSAMYLCASSTDYGYTFGSGTRLTVV.

The chain recombines TRBV9 with TRBJ2-2; 7 positions agree with TRBD1. The V gene's germline CDR1 is SGDLS and CDR2 YYNGEE. The CDR3 spans 14 residues. The V gene end was trimmed by 9 bases and the J gene end by 3 bases; junction bases not matched to a gene: 8. CDR3 sequence reads: CAISRDRYTGELFF. CDR3 in DNA: TGTGCCATATCCCGGGACAGATACACCGGGGAGCTGTTTTTT.

The genes are TRBV11-2 and TRBJ2-7, with TRBD1 matching over 10 bases. The V and J ends lost 5 bases and 2 bases, in that order; junction bases with no gene match: 6. The length of the CDR3 is 15 residues. CDR1 is SGHAT, CDR2 FQNNGV, per germline. The CDR3 loop reads CASSPTGTGAYEQYF. The CDR3 DNA is TGTGCCAGCAGCCCAACCGGGACAGGGGCCTACGAGCAGTACTTC.

The rearrangement uses TRBV5-4 and TRBJ2-3, with D perhaps matching TRBD1 or TRBD2 (6 bases each). CDR3 size: 15 residues. The V end was cut by 2 bases, the J end by 6 bases, with 16 bases between. CDR1 and CDR2 from the germline V gene are SGHNT and YYREEE (reference sequence). The CDR3 region is CASSFSGAGMDTQYF. For the CDR3, the DNA is TGTGCCAGCAGCTTTTCGGGGGCCGGGATGGATACGCAGTATTTT.

This CDR3 reads CASTRWTGGETQYF. Here the CDR3 DNA reads TGTGCCAGCACCCGATGGACAGGGGGAGAGACCCAGTACTTC. The chain has TRBV5-5 and TRBJ2-5, with TRBD1 matching 10 bases. The CDR3 covers 14 residues. V lost 6 bases to trimming and J lost 4 bases; unmatched junction nucleotides: 6. The V gene's germline CDR1 is SGHKS and CDR2 YYEKEE (reference sequence).

The chain has TRBV18 and TRBJ2-7; D perhaps matches TRBD2 (6 bases). Trimming shortened V by 2 bases and J by 5 bases, and 10 bases separated the two germline ends. Germline assignment: CDR1 KGHSH and CDR2 LQKENI. CDR3 size: 13 residues. The CDR3 region is CASSPIREDEQYF. The CDR3 nucleotides are TGTGCCAGCTCACCAATCAGGGAGGACGAGCAGTACTTC. Together with reference TRBV18 and TRBJ2-7, the CDR3 gives the full variable domain: NAGVMQNPRHLVRRRGQEARLRCSPMKGHSHVYWYRQLPEEGLKFMVYLQKENIIDESGMPKERFSAEFPKEGPSILRIQQVVRGDSAAYFCASSPIREDEQYFGPGTRLTVT.

The chain carries TRBV7-2 and TRBJ1-2; a weak D match, TRBD1 (6 bases). Between the trimmed V and J ends, which lost 2 bases and 4 bases, there was a span of 11 bases. The CDR3 contains 14 residues. Germline CDR1 and CDR2: SGHTA and FQGNSA. The CDR3 loop is CASSLLDSLYGYTF. The DNA for the CDR3 is TGTGCCAGCAGCTTACTGGACAGCCTCTATGGCTACACCTTC.

The chain uses TRBV30 and TRBJ1-3; 7 bases agree with TRBD1. Germline V gene lookup returns CDR1 GTSNPN and CDR2 SVGIG (reference sequence). This CDR3 has 16 amino acids. J gave up 3 bases and V 1 base, and 9 bases lay outside the gene matches. Here the CDR3 reads CAWSDFRGLGGNTIYF. Written as DNA, the CDR3 is TGTGCCTGGAGTGATTTTAGGGGGCTAGGTGGAAACACCATATATTTT.

This chain connects TRBV19 to TRBJ1-4; TRBD1 might be the D (6 bases). The CDR3 is made up of 15 amino acids. Looked up from germline, CDR1 is LNHDA and CDR2 is SQIVND (reference sequence). V dropped 5 bases and J dropped 3 bases, with 13 bases sitting between them. The CDR3 spells CASSPTQGPNEKLFF. CDR3 bases: TGTGCCAGTAGTCCAACACAGGGACCTAATGAAAAACTGTTTTTT.

The J gene is TRBJ2-5, the V gene TRBV5-1; D not resolved. Between the trimmed V and J ends, which lost 1 base and 3 bases, there was a span of 13 bases. The CDR3 totals 15 residues. Germline V gene lookup returns CDR1 SGHRS and CDR2 YFSETQ. The CDR3 sequence: CASSLQSMKEETQYF. In nucleotides, the CDR3 is TGCGCCAGCAGCTTGCAAAGTATGAAGGAAGAGACCCAGTACTTC.

This clone has a handful of counts. V usage is TRBV15 and J usage is TRBJ1-1; D gene unclear. CDR3 size: 11 residues. V lost 8 bases to trimming and J lost 3 bases, with 7 bases between them. Germline lookup yields CDR1 LNHNV and CDR2 YYDKDF (reference sequence). DNA for the CDR3: TGTGCCACCCAGAGAGACACTGAAGCTTTCTTT. Translating it yields CATQRDTEAFF.

The chain joins TRBV28 to TRBJ2-5; tentatively, D is TRBD2 (6 bases). V dropped 7 bases and J dropped 7 bases, with 19 bases sitting between them. Germline V gene data show CDR1 as MDHEN and CDR2 as SYDVKM. This CDR3 region has 14 residues. The CDR3 reads CASTRRDGRRTQYF. The DNA of the CDR3 is TGTGCCAGCACCCGGCGGGACGGCCGGCGGACCCAGTACTTC. Based on the CDR3 plus reference TRBV28 and TRBJ2-5, the full variable domain is DVKVTQSSRYLVKRTGEKVFLECVQDMDHENMFWYRQDPGLGLRLIYFSYDVKMKEKGDIPEGYSVSREKKERFSLILESASTNQTSMYLCASTRRDGRRTQYFGPGTRLLVL.